This is a list of T cell receptor beta chains from one sample in a study of response to subunit inactivated influenza vaccine. TCRdb re-derived calls from the RT-PCR reads in MiXCR, one entry per CDR3 protein. This repertoire shows 550,000 to 800,000 distinct CDR3 sequences, around 14% found once; its top ten account for 5.5% to 7%. The sequencing here drew on PBMCs from blood, taken roughly 15 days before vaccination. These receptors originate from a man aged 50-60 years who received an inactivated influenza vaccine. Both conserved end residues are part of each CDR3. Each record gives: D gene, V gene, clone size, J gene, CDR3 DNA, CDR3 protein. A D gene is named only where the DNA matches it firmly. Size tells how often a clone was seen (once, few, many) or the class of an expanded clone, and some rows leave it out.

>TRBD1|TRBV10-3|.|TRBJ2-3
TGTGCCATCAGTGAGTCTTGGACAGGGGGCGTAGATACGCAGTATTTT
CAISESWTGGVDTQYF
>.|TRBV20-1|.|TRBJ2-1
TGCAGTGCTAGTTCAGGGGGGGCACACAATGAGCAGTTCTTC
CSASSGGAHNEQFF
>.|TRBV14|few|TRBJ2-7
TGTGCCAGCAGCCAAGTACGGGGAATTGGCCACGAGCAGTACTTC
CASSQVRGIGHEQYF
>.|TRBV5-5|few|TRBJ2-2
TGTGCCAGCAGCCCCGACAGGTTTTCCGGGGAGCTGTTTTTT
CASSPDRFSGELFF
>TRBD2|TRBV7-2|.|TRBJ2-5
TGTGCCAGCAGCCTGACTTATTGGGGGGGAGAGACCCAGTACTTC
CASSLTYWGGETQYF
>.|TRBV28|few|TRBJ1-6
TGTGCCAGCAGTTTCAGCGGGAGCACCTATAATTCACCCCTCCACTTT
CASSFSGSTYNSPLHF
>TRBD1|TRBV20-1|few|TRBJ2-5
TGCAGTGCTAGAGCTGGCAGGGGGCGGGAGACCCAGTACTTC
CSARAGRGRETQYF
>TRBD2|TRBV7-8|.|TRBJ2-2
TGTGCCAGCAGCTCAGGACTAGCGGGAGCTACTGGGGAGCTGTTTTTT
CASSSGLAGATGELFF
>TRBD2|TRBV6-2/TRBV6-3|few|TRBJ2-1
TGTGCCAGCAGTTACAGACGTAGGCTAGCGGGAGGTCAGAATGAGCAGTTCTTC
CASSYRRRLAGGQNEQFF
>.|TRBV18|.|TRBJ1-3
TGTGCCAGCTCACCGGACTCAGACTCTGGAAACACCATATATTTT
CASSPDSDSGNTIYF
>.|TRBV7-2|once|TRBJ2-5
TGTGCCAGCAGCCCGGCGGGGCGGACCTTCCTAGAGACCCAGTACTTC
CASSPAGRTFLETQYF
>.|TRBV20-1|many|TRBJ1-5
TGCAGTGCTAGAGAGATTCTGGGGAGCAATCAGCCCCAGCATTTT
CSAREILGSNQPQHF
>.|TRBV2|few|TRBJ2-6
TGTGCCAGCCTTGGGCGGGGTCTGGGGGCCAACGTCCTGACTTTC
CASLGRGLGANVLTF
>TRBD1|TRBV5-4|once|TRBJ1-4
TGTGCCAGCAGCTTGGTCTGGGGACAGGGGCTCTCGTCTAATGAAAAACTGTTTTTT
CASSLVWGQGLSSNEKLFF
>.|TRBV5-1|few|TRBJ1-2
TGCGCCAGCAGCCGAGACGGCCCCACTCAAGGCTATGGCTACACCTTC
CASSRDGPTQGYGYTF
>TRBD2|TRBV30|.|TRBJ2-3
TGTGCCTGGAGTGGTAGCGGGGGCTTCACAGATACGCAGTATTTT
CAWSGSGGFTDTQYF
>.|TRBV7-2|.|TRBJ2-7
TGTGCCAGCAGCCCTAATTGGGGGAGGGAGCAGTACTTC
CASSPNWGREQYF
>.|TRBV14|few|TRBJ2-5
TGTGCCAGCAGCCCCCTAAGTACCCTCGGCGGGACCCAGTACTTC
CASSPLSTLGGTQYF
>.|TRBV7-9|many|TRBJ2-7
TGTGCCAGCAGCTTTTCGGCAGGTGGGGACTACGAGCAGTACTTC
CASSFSAGGDYEQYF
>TRBD2|TRBV9|few|TRBJ2-1
TGTGCCAGCAGCGGCTCCGGGACTAGTGGGAATGAGCAGTTCTTC
CASSGSGTSGNEQFF
>TRBD2|TRBV20-1|many|TRBJ2-2
TGCAGTGCCCTTCTAGCGGGTTCGAACACCGGGGAGCTGTTTTTT
CSALLAGSNTGELFF
>TRBD1|TRBV3-1|many|TRBJ2-3
TGTGCCAGCAGCCAAGTCGGACAGGCTGGAACGCAGTATTTT
CASSQVGQAGTQYF
>.|TRBV6-1|few|TRBJ2-2
TGTGCCAGCAGTCCAGAGGTCACCGGGGAGCTGTTTTTT
CASSPEVTGELFF
>TRBD1|TRBV20-1|many|TRBJ2-7
TGCAGTGCTAGTTTGTCTTGGGACAGGGGTCACGAGCAGTACTTC
CSASLSWDRGHEQYF
>.|TRBV3-1|.|TRBJ2-3
TGTGCCAGCAGCCAACTGGCAAGAAGTCCAGATACGCAGTATTTT
CASSQLARSPDTQYF
>.|TRBV5-1|.|TRBJ2-5
TGCGCCAGCAGTTGGAAGGACGTCCAAGAGACCCAGTACTTC
CASSWKDVQETQYF